Only a few counts were recorded for the clone carrying this T cell receptor (beta chain). What it binds is not known. These data are taken from a study of beta chain features in type 1 diabetes. Points from the study as a whole: Healthy donors had naive, central memory and Treg TCRB repertoires that appeared less similar than those seen among patients. Shortening of TCRB CDR3s, moderate but significant, appeared in all four CD4+ subsets of Type 1 diabetes patients. Shorter templates might be favored by PCR, equally in patients and controls. At VDJ recombination sites, type 1 diabetes patients had fewer insertions and more deleted nucleotides.

Of the isolated RNA, all was reverse transcribed, and so the sequenced material was expressed TCRB transcripts. The read count averaged about 3.3 million across naive, central memory and regulatory T cell samples. The method was immunoSEQ multiplex PCR; TCRdb's version includes in-frame clones alone and lacks a portion of them. Of 250,000 or so clones in the sample, around 14% were seen once. The germline V gene has CDR1 MNHEY and CDR2 SVGAGI. V lost 0 bases and J 0 bases, leaving 8 bases between the germline ends. The CDR3 runs to 15 residues. Sequences were obtained from naive CD4+ T cells from blood. J is TRBJ1-1 and V is TRBV6-5, with no clear D. This TCR was sampled from a man aged 25-45 years with type 1 diabetes. In DNA form, the CDR3 reads TGTGCCAGCAGTTACTCGGCAGAAATGAACACTGAAGCTTTCTTT. Residues: CASSYSAEMNTEAFF.